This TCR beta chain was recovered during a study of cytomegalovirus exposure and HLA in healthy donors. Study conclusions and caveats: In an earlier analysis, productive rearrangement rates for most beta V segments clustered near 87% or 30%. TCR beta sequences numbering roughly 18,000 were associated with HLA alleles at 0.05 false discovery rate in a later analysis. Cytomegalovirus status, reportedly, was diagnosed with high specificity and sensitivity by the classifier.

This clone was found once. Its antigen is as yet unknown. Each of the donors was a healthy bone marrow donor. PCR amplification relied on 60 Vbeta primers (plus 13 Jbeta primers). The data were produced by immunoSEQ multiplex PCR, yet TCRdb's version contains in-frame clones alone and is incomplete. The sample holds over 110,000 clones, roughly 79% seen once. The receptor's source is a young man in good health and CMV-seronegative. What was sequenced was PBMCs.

The DNA for the CDR3 is TGTGCCAGCACCGATTGGGACAGGGGAGGAGGAGAAGCTTTCTTT. Encoded protein: CASTDWDRGGGEAFF. The chain joins TRBV2 to TRBJ1-1, with TRBD1 matching over 10 bases. Germline values: CDR1 SNHLY, CDR2 FYNNEI. The CDR3 spans 15 residues. The V and J ends lost 7 bases and 8 bases, in that order; junction bases with no gene match: 13. The whole variable domain, remainder taken from reference TRBV2 and TRBJ1-1, is EPEVTQTPSHQVTQMGQEVILRCVPISNHLYFYWYRQILGQKVEFLVSFYNNEISEKSEIFDDQFSVERPDGSNFTLKIRSTKLEDSAMYFCASTDWDRGGGEAFFGQGTRLTVV.